The entry that follows covers one T cell receptor beta chain sequence. Antigen specificity is unknown. The sample belongs to a study of T cell repertoires in cytomegalovirus infection. About the research overall: In public TCR beta signatures, there were indications of both CMV infection and matching HLA type.

TCRdb re-analysed the reads in MiXCR, keeping a single row per CDR3 protein. The sample holds over 150,000 distinct CDR3 sequences; about a sixth are singletons and the top ten take roughly 24%. Findings and caveats of the study: The cumulative frequency of public TCR beta families identified carriers of CMV plus the relevant HLA. HLA-C-restricted CMV-specific TCR beta clonotypes prevailed in the ex vivo response.

CDR3 length: 14 residues. From germline, CDR1 is KGHDR and CDR2 SFDVKD. Trimming took off 9 bases at V and 1 base at J, with 14 bases between the two ends. This TCR was recovered from a human donor in good health (CMV status not recorded). Some clones in this sample may be carry-over from other donors' samples. The V gene is TRBV24-1, the J gene TRBJ2-5; D may be TRBD1 (5 bases). Material for sequencing was CD8+ T cells from PBMCs. The CDR3 reads CATSSGGAQETQYF. CDR3 bases: TGTGCCACCTCCTCGGGTGGGGCCCAAGAGACCCAGTACTTC.